This T cell receptor beta chain was sequenced in a study of shared clonotypes between healthy human individuals. In the source study's methods: ImmunoSEQ output held junction-only sequences without quality scores, so filtering differed. Profiled with immunoSEQ multiplex PCR; TCRdb holds only in-frame clones, not every one. V, J and clone size were drawn from that table, and D and trimming were deduced from the DNA. The sample lists 2 million to 2.5 million clones; over 85% were seen once. This CDR3 comprises 14 residues. Trimming removed 4 bases from V and 4 bases from J, with 14 bases in between. Looked up from germline, CDR1 is SGHRS and CDR2 is YFSETQ.

What was sequenced was naive CD4+ T cells from PBMCs. Stated subset: CD45RA+ positively selected. The TCR sequence derives from a young man in good health. Some clones in this sample may be carry-over from other donors' samples. This chain uses TRBV5-1 with TRBJ1-1, with a weak D call TRBD1 (6 bases). This CDR3 reads CASSPGQSGTEAFF. The CDR3 DNA reads TGCGCCAGCAGCCCAGGACAGAGTGGCACTGAAGCTTTCTTT.